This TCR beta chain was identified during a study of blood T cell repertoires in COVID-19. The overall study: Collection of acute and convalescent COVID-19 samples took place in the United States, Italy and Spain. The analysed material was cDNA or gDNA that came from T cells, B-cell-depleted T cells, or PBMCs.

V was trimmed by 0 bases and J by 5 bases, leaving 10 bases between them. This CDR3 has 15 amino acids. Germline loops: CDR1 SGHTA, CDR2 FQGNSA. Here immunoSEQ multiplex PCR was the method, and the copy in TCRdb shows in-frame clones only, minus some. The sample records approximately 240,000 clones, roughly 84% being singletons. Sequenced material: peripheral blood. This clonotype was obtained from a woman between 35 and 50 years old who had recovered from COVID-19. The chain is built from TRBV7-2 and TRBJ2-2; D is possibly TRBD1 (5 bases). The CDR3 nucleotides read TGTGCCAGCAGCTTAGCGGGCAGGGCTACCGGGGAGCTGTTTTTT. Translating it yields CASSLAGRATGELFF. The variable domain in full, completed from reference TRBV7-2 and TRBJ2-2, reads GAGVSQSPSNKVTEKGKDVELRCDPISGHTALYWYRQSLGQGLEFLIYFQGNSAPDKSGLPSDRFSAERTGGSVSTLTIQRTQQEDSAVYLCASSLAGRATGELFFGEGSRLTVL.